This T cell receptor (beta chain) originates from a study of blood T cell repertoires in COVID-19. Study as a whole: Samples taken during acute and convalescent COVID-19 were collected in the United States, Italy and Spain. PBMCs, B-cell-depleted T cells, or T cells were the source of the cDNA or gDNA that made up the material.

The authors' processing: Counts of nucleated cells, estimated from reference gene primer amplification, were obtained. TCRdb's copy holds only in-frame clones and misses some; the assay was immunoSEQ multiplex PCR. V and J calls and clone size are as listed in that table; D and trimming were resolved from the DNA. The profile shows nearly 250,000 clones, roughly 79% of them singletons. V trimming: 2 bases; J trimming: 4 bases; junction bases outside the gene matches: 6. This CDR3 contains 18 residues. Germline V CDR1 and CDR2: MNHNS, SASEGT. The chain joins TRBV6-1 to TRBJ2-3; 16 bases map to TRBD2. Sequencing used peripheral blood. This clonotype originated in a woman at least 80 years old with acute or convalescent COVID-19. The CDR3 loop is CASSEWGTSGGAPDTQYF. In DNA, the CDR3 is TGTGCCAGCAGTGAATGGGGGACTAGCGGGGGGGCCCCAGATACGCAGTATTTT.